The 16 T cell receptor beta chains below were found in one sample sequenced in a study of T cell changes during pregnancy in multiple sclerosis. Method: immunoSEQ multiplex PCR; TCRdb's copy keeps in-frame clones and lacks some. The data contain some 100,000 clones, roughly 90% of them singletons. The sample in question was peripheral blood, obtained after pregnancy. These receptors were taken from a female donor with multiple sclerosis, enrolled in a pregnancy study.

The chain joins TRBV7-9 to TRBJ1-2, with D maybe TRBD1 (5 bases). The CDR3 totals 12 residues. V lost 4 bases to trimming and J lost 3 bases, with 6 bases between them. Germline-derived CDR1 and CDR2 are SEHNR and FQNEAQ (reference sequence). In DNA, the CDR3 is TGTGCCAGCAGCTCAGGGTACTATGGCTACACCTTC. It encodes CASSSGYYGYTF.

In DNA, the CDR3 is TGTGCCAGCAGCTTTCCGGGACAGGGGGTCGGTGAGCAGTTCTTC. Its protein is CASSFPGQGVGEQFF. V is TRBV5-6 and J is TRBJ2-1, with TRBD1 identical over 11 bases. This CDR3 has 15 amino acids. J was trimmed by 9 bases and V by 2 bases; bases with no gene match: 7. CDR1 is SGHDT and CDR2 is YYEEEE in the germline V gene.

J is TRBJ2-1 and V is TRBV11-3; possible D gene TRBD1, 6 bases. The germline V gene has CDR1 SGHNT and CDR2 YENEEA. The germline V and J ends were trimmed by 4 bases and 9 bases, with 16 bases remaining between them. The CDR3 has 14 amino acids. CDR3 in DNA: TGTGCCAGCAGCTCCCGCCAGGGGTCAGGTGAGCAGTTCTTC. This gives the protein CASSSRQGSGEQFF.

The V call is TRBV10-3, the J call TRBJ1-1; D may be TRBD1 (6 bases). Germline V gene lookup returns CDR1 ENHRY and CDR2 SYGVKD. V shed 6 bases and J shed 2 bases, with 10 bases lying between them. The CDR3 is made up of 13 amino acids. CDR3 loop: CAIRDRTNTEAFF. DNA of the CDR3: TGTGCCATCAGGGACAGAACAAACACTGAAGCTTTCTTT.

The chain uses TRBV18 and TRBJ1-2; D uncertain. The V end lost 1 base, the J end lost 2 bases, and 14 bases lay between the germline ends. Germline lookup yields CDR1 KGHSH and CDR2 LQKENI. This CDR3 is 16 amino acids long. CDR3 sequence: CASSPLTEALNYGYTF. For the CDR3, the DNA is TGTGCCAGCTCACCACTTACAGAAGCCCTAAACTATGGCTACACCTTC. Together with reference TRBV18 and TRBJ1-2, the CDR3 gives the full variable domain: NAGVMQNPRHLVRRRGQEARLRCSPMKGHSHVYWYRQLPEEGLKFMVYLQKENIIDESGMPKERFSAEFPKEGPSILRIQQVVRGDSAAYFCASSPLTEALNYGYTFGSGTRLTVV.

The chain links TRBV5-6 to TRBJ2-5, with 8 positions matching TRBD2. The trim removed 7 bases at V and 5 bases at J, leaving 7 bases unmatched. This CDR3 contains 13 residues. The germline V gene has CDR1 SGHDT and CDR2 YYEEEE. The CDR3 spells CASGTGGRETQYF. The CDR3 DNA is TGTGCCAGCGGCACGGGGGGGCGGGAGACCCAGTACTTC.

The chain joins TRBV30 to TRBJ1-6; D may be TRBD1 (6 bases). Trimming removed 4 bases from V and 9 bases from J, with 13 bases in between. The CDR3 runs to 13 residues. The germline V gene encodes CDR1 GTSNPN and CDR2 SVGIG (reference sequence). The DNA of the CDR3 is TGTGCCTGGACTACGGACAGAGGTTCACCCCTCCACTTT. Its translation: CAWTTDRGSPLHF. The variable domain in full, with the rest retrieved from reference TRBV30 and TRBJ1-6, is SQTIHQWPATLVQPVGSPLSLECTVEGTSNPNLYWYRQAAGRGLQLLFYSVGIGQISSEVPQNLSASRPQDRQFILSSKKLLLSDSGFYLCAWTTDRGSPLHFGNGTRLTVT.

This clone came up once. CDR3: CASSWGTGAYEQYF. Written as DNA, the CDR3 is TGTGCCAGCAGCTGGGGGACGGGAGCGTACGAGCAGTACTTC. The chain has TRBV7-6 and TRBJ2-7; D is perhaps TRBD2 (6 bases). The CDR3 covers 14 residues. CDR1 and CDR2 (germline): SGHVS, FNYEAQ. The V end lost 4 bases, the J end lost 4 bases, and 14 bases lay between the germline ends.

The J gene is TRBJ2-7, the V gene TRBV5-4; the D is unclear. The CDR3 extends over 11 amino acids. The ends were cut back, 2 bases at V and 7 bases at J, with 7 bases in the middle. CDR1 is SGHNT, CDR2 YYREEE, per germline (reference sequence). CDR3 in amino acids: CASSFRFEQYF. For the CDR3, the DNA is TGTGCCAGCAGCTTCAGGTTTGAGCAGTACTTC.

The V call is TRBV29-1, the J call TRBJ2-1; 8 bases map to TRBD1. The CDR3 has 13 residues. The germline V gene encodes CDR1 SQVTM and CDR2 ANQGSEA. Trimming cost V 1 base and J 7 bases; bases outside gene matches: 3. Here the CDR3 DNA reads TGCAGCGTTGAAGGGACAGGGTTAAATGAGCAGTTCTTC. Amino acid sequence: CSVEGTGLNEQFF.

This clone was counted a single time. The chain carries TRBV6-1 and TRBJ2-5; 8 positions agree with TRBD2. The V gene end was trimmed by 1 base and the J gene end by 5 bases; junction bases not matched to a gene: 3. Germline V gene sequence: CDR1 MNHNS, CDR2 SASEGT. This CDR3 comprises 14 residues. CDR3 sequence (DNA): TGTGCCAGCAGTGAAGGCGCGGGAGGCGAGACCCAGTACTTC. This codes for CASSEGAGGETQYF.

The DNA of the CDR3 is TGTGCCAGCAGTGAAGCGCTAGGACTTTTTAACTACGAGCAGTACTTC. Amino acids: CASSEALGLFNYEQYF. V is TRBV2 and J is TRBJ2-7; possible D gene TRBD2, 5 bases. This CDR3 has 16 residues. Trimming cost V 0 bases and J 3 bases, with 15 bases left between them. The germline gives CDR1 SNHLY, CDR2 FYNNEI.

The chain employs TRBV11-3 and TRBJ1-3; possibly TRBD1 for D (5 bases). CDR3 length: 14 amino acids. The V end lost 6 bases, the J end lost 3 bases, and 12 bases lay between the germline ends. CDR1 and CDR2 from the germline V gene are SGHNT and YENEEA. The CDR3 here is CASSKRGGGNTIYF. The CDR3 bases are TGTGCCAGCAGTAAGAGGGGAGGTGGAAACACCATATATTTT.

V usage is TRBV11-2 and J usage is TRBJ2-7, with TRBD2 matching over 8 bases. Germline V gene sequence: CDR1 SGHAT, CDR2 FQNNGV. V trimming: 5 bases; J trimming: 1 base; junction bases outside the gene matches: 16. The CDR3 is 18 amino acids. The CDR3 protein is CASSRTTGGGPLSYEQYF. As DNA, the CDR3 is TGTGCCAGCAGCAGAACTACGGGGGGGGGTCCGCTTTCCTACGAGCAGTACTTC.

J is TRBJ1-3 and V is TRBV6-5; 8 bases fit TRBD1. This CDR3 region has 14 residues. Germline V lookup: CDR1 MNHEY, CDR2 SVGAGI. Trimming took 6 bases from V and 2 from J; bases not matched to a gene: 3. The CDR3 nucleotides read TGTGCCAGCAGGGGGACAGGTCCTGGAAACACCATATATTTT. Translation: CASRGTGPGNTIYF.

V gene TRBV19 combines with J gene TRBJ1-2; D call uncertain. The CDR3 covers 15 residues. Germline CDR1 reads LNHDA; CDR2 reads SQIVND (reference sequence). Trimming removed 3 bases at V and 2 bases at J, with 13 bases between. In DNA, the CDR3 is TGTGCCAGTAGTATCGAGTGGGCAGCCAACTATGGCTACACCTTC. Protein product: CASSIEWAANYGYTF. Variable domain in full (rest from reference TRBV19 and TRBJ1-2): DGGITQSPKYLFRKEGQNVTLSCEQNLNHDAMYWYRQDPGQGLRLIYYSQIVNDFQKGDIAEGYSVSREKKESFPLTVTSAQKNPTAFYLCASSIEWAANYGYTFGSGTRLTVV.